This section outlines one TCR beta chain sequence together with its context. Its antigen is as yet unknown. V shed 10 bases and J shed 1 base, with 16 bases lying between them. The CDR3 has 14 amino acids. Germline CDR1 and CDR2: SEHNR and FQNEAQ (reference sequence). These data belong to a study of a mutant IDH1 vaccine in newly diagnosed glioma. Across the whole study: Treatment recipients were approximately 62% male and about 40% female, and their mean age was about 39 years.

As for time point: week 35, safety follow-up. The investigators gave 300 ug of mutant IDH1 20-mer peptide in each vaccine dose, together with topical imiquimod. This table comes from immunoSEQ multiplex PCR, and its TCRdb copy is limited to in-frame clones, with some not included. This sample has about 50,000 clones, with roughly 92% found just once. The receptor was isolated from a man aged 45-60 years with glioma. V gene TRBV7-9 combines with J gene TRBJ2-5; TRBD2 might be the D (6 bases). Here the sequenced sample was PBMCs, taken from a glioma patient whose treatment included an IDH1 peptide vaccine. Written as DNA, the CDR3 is TGTGCCACACTCTTTAGCGGAGTCCAAGAGACCCAGTACTTC. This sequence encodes CATLFSGVQETQYF.